The 9 T cell receptor beta chains below all came from one sample that was sequenced in a study of blood T cell repertoires in COVID-19. Produced via immunoSEQ multiplex PCR; TCRdb's table is partial and in-frame only. The table has 380,000 or so clones, 70% to 90% seen once. The specimen sequenced was PBMCs or T cells enriched from blood (not recorded which). The receptors were sampled from a woman aged 25 to 39 with acute COVID-19.

The V call is TRBV21-1, the J call TRBJ2-7; TRBD1, the D gene given by the table, was not confirmed from the DNA. TRBV21-1 is an annotated pseudogene. The CDR3 sequence is 17 residues long. The CDR3 loop is CASSKYPPGTAPYEQYF. CDR3 bases: TGTGCCAGCAGCAAGTACCCCCCCGGGACAGCTCCCTACGAGCAGTACTTC.

The chain couples TRBV19 to TRBJ2-1, with TRBD1 as a possible D gene (6 bases). Germline V CDR1 and CDR2: LNHDA, SQIVND (reference sequence). The CDR3 contains 15 residues. The ends were cut back, 3 bases at V and 4 bases at J, with 13 bases in the middle. The DNA for the CDR3 is TGTGCCAGTAGTATTAGGGGGATCTTATACAATGAGCAGTTCTTC. It yields the protein CASSIRGILYNEQFF.

For the CDR3, the DNA is TGTGCCAGCAGCCGGCCCGGGACTAGCGGGGGTGCGAACACCGGGGAGCTGTTTTTT. This sequence encodes CASSRPGTSGGANTGELFF. This chain uses TRBV7-2 with TRBJ2-2, with 14 bases fitting TRBD2. The CDR3 sequence is 19 residues long. From germline, CDR1 is SGHTA and CDR2 FQGNSA. Losses at the gene ends were 5 bases for V and 0 bases for J; bases not matched to a gene: 8.

The genes are TRBV7-9 and TRBJ2-1; TRBD2 might be the D (5 bases). This CDR3 has 17 amino acids. The ends were cut back, 5 bases at V and 5 bases at J, with 22 bases in the middle. Germline CDR1 and CDR2: SEHNR and FQNEAQ (reference sequence). CDR3 coding DNA: TGTGCCAGCAGCCCTCACCGCCAAGCTCGAGGGAACAATGAGCAGTTCTTC. Encoded protein: CASSPHRQARGNNEQFF.

V and J are TRBV24-1 and TRBJ2-2, with 9 bases lining up with TRBD1. The germline V gene has CDR1 KGHDR and CDR2 SFDVKD. Trimming took 4 bases from V and 4 from J; bases not matched to a gene: 6. This CDR3 comprises 16 residues. CDR3 sequence reads: CATSDLGQGITGELFF. CDR3 DNA sequence: TGTGCCACCAGTGACCTGGGACAGGGCATCACCGGGGAGCTGTTTTTT.

The chain has TRBV13 and TRBJ1-4; D remains unclear. Germline-derived CDR1 and CDR2 are PRHDT and FYEKMQ (reference sequence). V was trimmed by 0 bases and J by 6 bases, leaving 11 bases between them. The CDR3 covers 15 residues. CDR3 sequence reads: CASSLGRRSHEKLFF. The CDR3 DNA follows: TGTGCCAGCAGCTTAGGGCGGAGGAGCCATGAAAAACTGTTTTTT.

This chain connects TRBV7-9 to TRBJ2-1; no clear D. The CDR3 runs to 13 residues. V lost 1 base to trimming and J lost 5 bases, with 6 bases between them. Germline-derived CDR1 and CDR2 are SEHNR and FQNEAQ (reference sequence). This CDR3 is CASSLVLNNEQFF. The CDR3 DNA follows: TGTGCCAGCAGCTTAGTACTGAACAATGAGCAGTTCTTC. Variable domain in full (rest from reference TRBV7-9 and TRBJ2-1): DTGVSQNPRHKITKRGQNVTFRCDPISEHNRLYWYRQTLGQGPEFLTYFQNEAQLEKSRLLSDRFSAERPKGSFSTLEIQRTEQGDSAMYLCASSLVLNNEQFFGPGTRLTVL.

This clone was seen a handful of times. At the DNA level, this CDR3 is encoded by other sequences in the same sample as well. This chain links TRBV7-9 with TRBJ2-3; D call uncertain. This CDR3 is built from 14 residues. Trimming cost V 2 bases and J 2 bases, with 8 bases left between them. The germline gives CDR1 SEHNR, CDR2 FQNEAQ (reference sequence). Here the CDR3 DNA reads TGTGCCAGCAGCTTAAGAGGAAACACAGATACGCAGTATTTT. Translating gives CASSLRGNTDTQYF.

The chain carries TRBV10-3 and TRBJ1-1; 7 nucleotides agree with TRBD1. V lost 4 bases, J lost 4 bases, and 6 bases stayed unmatched. Germline CDR1 is ENHRY and CDR2 is SYGVKD. This CDR3 comprises 14 residues. The CDR3 sequence: CAISVKDRATEAFF. CDR3 nucleotide sequence: TGTGCCATCAGTGTAAAAGACAGGGCCACTGAAGCTTTCTTT.